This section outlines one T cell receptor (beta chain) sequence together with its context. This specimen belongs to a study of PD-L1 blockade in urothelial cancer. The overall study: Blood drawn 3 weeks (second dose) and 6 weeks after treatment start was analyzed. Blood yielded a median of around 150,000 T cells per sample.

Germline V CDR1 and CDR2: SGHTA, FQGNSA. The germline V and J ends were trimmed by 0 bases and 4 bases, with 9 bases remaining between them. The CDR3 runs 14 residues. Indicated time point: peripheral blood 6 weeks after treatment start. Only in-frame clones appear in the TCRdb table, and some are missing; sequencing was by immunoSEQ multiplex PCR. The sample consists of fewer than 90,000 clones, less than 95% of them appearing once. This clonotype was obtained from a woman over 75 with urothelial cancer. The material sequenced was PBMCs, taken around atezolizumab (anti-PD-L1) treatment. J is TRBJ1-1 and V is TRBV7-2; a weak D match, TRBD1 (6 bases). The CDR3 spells CASSLAGRGTEAFF. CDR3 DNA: TGTGCCAGCAGCTTAGCCGGCAGGGGCACTGAAGCTTTCTTT. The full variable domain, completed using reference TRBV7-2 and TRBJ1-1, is GAGVSQSPSNKVTEKGKDVELRCDPISGHTALYWYRQSLGQGLEFLIYFQGNSAPDKSGLPSDRFSAERTGGSVSTLTIQRTQQEDSAVYLCASSLAGRGTEAFFGQGTRLTVV.